This T cell receptor beta chain was profiled in a study of patients and donors after allogeneic stem cell transplantation. In TCRdb, the RT-PCR reads were re-called with MiXCR into one record per CDR3 protein. Here the sample spans roughly 180,000 distinct CDR3 sequences, 41% being singletons. The germline V and J ends were trimmed by 2 bases and 5 bases, with 12 bases remaining between them. The CDR3 runs to 15 residues. The rearrangement joins TRBV12-3 or TRBV12-4 to TRBJ2-2; D perhaps matches TRBD1 (8 bases). The specimen sequenced was blood, either unsorted or a sorted T cell fraction (not recorded which). This receptor was taken from a human donor who was either an allogeneic HSCT recipient or a stem cell or donor lymphocyte infusion donor (not recorded which). It is not recorded whose cells these are; they may come from a transplant donor. The CDR3 sequence: CASSLYRGGTGELFF. CDR3 nucleotides: TGTGCCAGCAGTTTATACAGGGGGGGAACCGGGGAGCTGTTTTTT.